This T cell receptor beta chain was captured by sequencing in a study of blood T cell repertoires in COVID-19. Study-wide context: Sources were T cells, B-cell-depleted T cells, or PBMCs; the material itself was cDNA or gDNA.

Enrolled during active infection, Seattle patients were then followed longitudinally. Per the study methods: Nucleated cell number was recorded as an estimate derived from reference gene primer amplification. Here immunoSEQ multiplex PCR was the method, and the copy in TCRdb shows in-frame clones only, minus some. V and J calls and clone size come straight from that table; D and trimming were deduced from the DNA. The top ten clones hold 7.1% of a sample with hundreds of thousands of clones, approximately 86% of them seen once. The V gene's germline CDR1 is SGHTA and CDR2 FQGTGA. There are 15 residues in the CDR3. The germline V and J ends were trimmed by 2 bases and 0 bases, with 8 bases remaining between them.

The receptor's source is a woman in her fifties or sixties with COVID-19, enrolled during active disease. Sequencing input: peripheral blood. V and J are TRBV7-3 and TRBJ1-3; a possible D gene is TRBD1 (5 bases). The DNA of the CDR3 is TGTGCCAGCAGCTTATCGGGGGGCTCTGGAAACACCATATATTTT. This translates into CASSLSGGSGNTIYF.